This TCR beta chain originates from a study of blood T cell repertoires in COVID-19. Sequenced by immunoSEQ multiplex PCR; TCRdb stores in-frame clones only, minus some. Of about 670,000 clones listed, just under 90% are singletons. The sequencing input was peripheral blood. The sequence was collected from a woman aged 18-29 years with acute or convalescent COVID-19.

The CDR3 bases are TGTGCCAGCAGCTACACATTAGGAAGCGACAGGGGCACTGAAGCTTTCTTT. Its translation is CASSYTLGSDRGTEAFF. The chain carries TRBV11-2 and TRBJ1-1; 8 nucleotides match TRBD1. Germline V gene lookup returns CDR1 SGHAT and CDR2 FQNNGV. With V trimmed by 4 bases and J by 4 bases, 14 bases remained unmatched. CDR3 length: 17 residues.